A single sample gave rise to the 32 T cell receptor beta chains below, sequenced in a study of blood T cell repertoires in COVID-19. Here immunoSEQ multiplex PCR was the method, and the copy in TCRdb shows in-frame clones only, minus some. The sample comprises about 340,000 clones, around 82% of which are singletons, and 2.5% to 3% rests with the top ten. Sequenced input: peripheral blood. These TCRs come from a man aged 25-45 years with active or convalescent COVID-19.

The V and J genes are TRBV2 and TRBJ1-5, with 9 bases that match TRBD1. This CDR3 has 13 amino acids. The germline CDR1 and CDR2 sequences are SNHLY and FYNNEI. Trimming took 8 bases from V and 6 from J; bases not matched to a gene: 5. In DNA, the CDR3 is TGTGCCAGCGGGACAGGGCTCATTCAGCCCCAGCATTTT. Translation gives CASGTGLIQPQHF.

The chain links TRBV2 to TRBJ2-4, with 7 bases lining up with TRBD2. J lost 11 bases, V lost 6 bases, and 10 bases had no gene match. The CDR3 totals 13 residues. CDR1 and CDR2 from the germline V gene are SNHLY and FYNNEI. In DNA, the CDR3 is TGTGCCAGCAGGCCTGCGGGGGTCAACCTTCAGTACTTC. Its protein is CASRPAGVNLQYF.

The chain uses TRBV24-1 and TRBJ2-5; 7 nucleotides line up with TRBD2. The germline V gene encodes CDR1 KGHDR and CDR2 SFDVKD. V gave up 5 bases and J gave up 0 bases; unmatched junction bases: 11. CDR3 length: 17 amino acids. The CDR3 DNA follows: TGTGCCACCAGTGGCTCTAGCGGAGCCTTTCACCAAGAGACCCAGTACTTC. Translation: CATSGSSGAFHQETQYF.

The chain uses TRBV6-4 and TRBJ1-1; no reliable D call. V shed 3 bases and J shed 0 bases, with 8 bases lying between them. Germline CDR1 and CDR2: MRHNA and SNTAGT. This CDR3 is built from 14 residues. The CDR3 region is CASSDFPMNTEAFF. The DNA of the CDR3 is TGTGCCAGCAGTGATTTCCCTATGAACACTGAAGCTTTCTTT.

The V and J genes are TRBV11-2 and TRBJ2-3; tentative D call: TRBD2 (6 bases). Germline V lookup: CDR1 SGHAT, CDR2 FQNNGV. This CDR3 contains 14 residues. Trimming took 6 bases from V and 6 from J, leaving 16 bases between them. The CDR3 DNA reads as TGTGCCAGCAGTTCCCGGGGGTCCCGGGATACGCAGTATTTT. Protein: CASSSRGSRDTQYF.

The rearrangement links TRBV6-5 to TRBJ2-5; 7 nucleotides align to TRBD1. Germline CDR1 reads MNHEY; CDR2 reads SVGAGI. The CDR3 length is 13 residues. Trimming took 6 bases from V and 9 from J; bases not matched to a gene: 10. The CDR3 coding sequence is TGTGCCAGCAGCCCAGGACAGGTTTGGGCCCAGTACTTC. Its protein product is CASSPGQVWAQYF.

The V call is TRBV4-2, the J call TRBJ1-1, with 8 bases identical to TRBD1. The CDR3 has 16 residues. V trimming: 1 base; J trimming: 0 bases; junction bases outside the gene matches: 4. CDR1 LGHNA and CDR2 YNFKEQ come from the germline V gene. CDR3 sequence: CASSQGTGTMNTEAFF. The DNA of the CDR3 is TGTGCCAGCAGCCAAGGGACAGGGACCATGAACACTGAAGCTTTCTTT.

As for this clone: The sample has other DNA sequences that encode this CDR3 too. This chain joins TRBV18 and TRBJ2-7, with 10 nucleotides matching TRBD1. Germline V gene sequence: CDR1 KGHSH, CDR2 LQKENI. This CDR3 has 16 residues. V gave up 3 bases and J gave up 0 bases; unmatched junction bases: 5. The CDR3 nucleotides are TGTGCCAGCTCACCGAGGGACAGGGGAAGCTCCTACGAGCAGTACTTC. Its protein is CASSPRDRGSSYEQYF.

This clone was observed once. The chain uses TRBV7-2 and TRBJ2-3, with 14 bases matching TRBD2. The ends lost 5 bases at V and 7 bases at J; junction bases unmatched: 5. The CDR3 has 15 amino acids. Per germline, CDR1 SGHTA and CDR2 FQGNSA. Here the CDR3 reads CASSPGTSGGNTQYF. CDR3 sequence (DNA): TGTGCCAGCAGCCCGGGGACTAGCGGGGGTAATACGCAGTATTTT.

Concerning this clone itself: One end of the junction fails to match germline, which may point to a read error. The chain employs TRBV2 and TRBJ2-1; 12 positions match TRBD1. This CDR3 has 15 residues. Germline V lookup: CDR1 SNHLY, CDR2 FYNNEI. For the CDR3, the DNA is TGTGCCAGCAGTGAAGAGGGACAGGGGGCAAGGTGGTTGCTCTTC. Amino acids: CASSEEGQGARWLLF. Combining the CDR3 with reference TRBV2 and TRBJ2-1 gives the whole variable domain EPEVTQTPSHQVTQMGQEVILRCVPISNHLYFYWYRQILGQKVEFLVSFYNNEISEKSEIFDDQFSVERPDGSNFTLKIRSTKLEDSAMYFCASSEEGQGARWLLFGPGTRLTVL.

V usage is TRBV28 and J usage is TRBJ2-3; maybe TRBD1 (6 bases). The CDR3 covers 14 residues. CDR1 MDHEN and CDR2 SYDVKM come from the germline V gene. V lost 5 bases and J 0 bases, leaving 9 bases between the germline ends. The CDR3 coding sequence is TGTGCCAGCAGTCCAGGGGCTAGCACAGATACGCAGTATTTT. Translated: CASSPGASTDTQYF.

This chain links TRBV3-1 (or the pseudogene TRBV3-2) with TRBJ2-3, with D possibly matching TRBD2 (6 bases). The CDR3 sequence is 14 residues long. Germline V lookup: CDR1 LGHDT, CDR2 YNNKEL (reference sequence). The V end lost 1 base, the J end lost 6 bases, and 11 bases lay between the germline ends. CDR3: CASSQASGGDTQYF. The CDR3 DNA sequence: TGTGCCAGCAGCCAAGCGAGCGGAGGGGATACGCAGTATTTT.

The chain links TRBV2 to TRBJ2-3; unclear D gene. The length of the CDR3 is 11 residues. The germline CDR1 and CDR2 sequences are SNHLY and FYNNEI. V was shortened by 8 bases and J by 0 bases, with 3 bases between the two germline ends. In nucleotides, the CDR3 is TGTGCCAGCCGGAGCACAGATACGCAGTATTTT. Its protein is CASRSTDTQYF.

The chain joins TRBV19 to TRBJ1-5, with TRBD1 matching over 7 bases. The CDR3 totals 14 residues. V dropped 8 bases and J dropped 3; count of bases not matched to a gene: 7. From germline, CDR1 is LNHDA and CDR2 SQIVND (reference sequence). DNA of the CDR3: TGTGCCAGTGGGACAGACTCTTTCAATCAGCCCCAGCATTTT. Amino acids: CASGTDSFNQPQHF.

V usage is TRBV5-6 and J usage is TRBJ2-2, with D possibly being TRBD1 (5 bases). The germline V and J ends were trimmed by 2 bases and 7 bases, with 18 bases remaining between them. Germline loops: CDR1 SGHDT, CDR2 YYEEEE. This CDR3 has 16 residues. In nucleotides, the CDR3 is TGTGCCAGCAGCTTTGGGGCCAACTCACGAAGCGGGGAGCTGTTTTTT. Amino acids: CASSFGANSRSGELFF. Complete variable domain (other parts from reference TRBV5-6 and TRBJ2-2): DAGVTQSPTHLIKTRGQQVTLRCSPKSGHDTVSWYQQALGQGPQFIFQYYEEEERQRGNFPDRFSGHQFPNYSSELNVNALLLGDSALYLCASSFGANSRSGELFFGEGSRLTVL.

The V and J genes are TRBV4-2 and TRBJ2-7, with 7 bases fitting TRBD2. The CDR3 covers 15 residues. Trimming at V came to 5 bases and at J to 4 bases, leaving 11 bases not matched to a gene. Germline assignment: CDR1 LGHNA and CDR2 YNFKEQ. Written as DNA, the CDR3 is TGTGCCAGCAGCTCCGGGGATCTAGCGGAATACGAGCAGTACTTC. This codes for CASSSGDLAEYEQYF.

This chain joins TRBV19 and TRBJ1-1, with TRBD1 identical over 7 bases. The V segment lost 3 bases and the J segment 2 bases; nucleotides outside the gene matches: 15. CDR1 and CDR2 (germline): LNHDA, SQIVND (reference sequence). The CDR3 has 18 amino acids. CDR3 bases: TGTGCCAGTAGTATTCCGGCGGGACAGAGACTATTTAACACTGAAGCTTTCTTT. The encoded protein is CASSIPAGQRLFNTEAFF.

This chain's CDR3 is CASSSSSFRLSYTQYF. CDR3 sequence (DNA): TGTGCCAGCAGTTCCTCTTCTTTTAGACTCTCCTATACGCAGTATTTT. The chain uses TRBV6-2 or TRBV6-3 and TRBJ2-3; D remains unclear. In germline, CDR1 is MNHEY, CDR2 SVGEGT. The V and J ends lost 4 bases and 7 bases respectively, with 21 bases between them. This CDR3 comprises 16 residues.

This clone appeared a single time. The chain employs TRBV9 and TRBJ2-3; possible D gene TRBD1, 6 bases. The CDR3 extends over 16 amino acids. V gave up 0 bases and J gave up 5 bases, with 16 bases separating them. In germline, CDR1 is SGDLS, CDR2 YYNGEE. The CDR3 region is CASSVEGGVVGDTQYF. CDR3 in DNA: TGTGCCAGCAGCGTAGAAGGGGGAGTCGTGGGAGATACGCAGTATTTT. Supplemented by reference TRBV9 and TRBJ2-3, the full variable domain reads DSGVTQTPKHLITATGQRVTLRCSPRSGDLSVYWYQQSLDQGLQFLIQYYNGEERAKGNILERFSAQQFPDLHSELNLSSLELGDSALYFCASSVEGGVVGDTQYFGPGTRLTVL.

The gene calls are TRBV6-5 and TRBJ2-7; 7 bases are shared with TRBD2. Germline V lookup: CDR1 MNHEY, CDR2 SVGAGI. V dropped 6 bases and J dropped 4; count of bases not matched to a gene: 12. The length of the CDR3 is 15 residues. The CDR3 here is CASSPERGGIYEQYF. The CDR3 coding sequence is TGTGCCAGCAGCCCCGAGCGGGGAGGGATATACGAGCAGTACTTC.

This clone was seen a handful of times. The V gene is TRBV10-2, the J gene TRBJ2-1, with a weak D call TRBD1 (5 bases). Looked up from germline, CDR1 is WSHSY and CDR2 is SAAADI. V was pared by 0 bases and J by 3 bases, with 6 bases between. The CDR3 is 14 residues long. The CDR3 DNA reads TGCGCCAGCAGTGAGTCGACAGTCTACAATGAGCAGTTCTTC. This gives the protein CASSESTVYNEQFF.

This chain connects TRBV11-1 to TRBJ2-3, with 9 positions matching TRBD2. The CDR3 loop spans 15 amino acids. Unmatched junction bases numbered 8, after V lost 4 bases and J lost 6 bases. Germline-derived CDR1 and CDR2 are SGHAT and FQDESV (reference sequence). As DNA, the CDR3 is TGTGCCAGCAGCTCGGGCGGGGGGGCAGGTGATACGCAGTATTTT. It is translated as CASSSGGGAGDTQYF. The whole variable domain, filled in from reference TRBV11-1 and TRBJ2-3, reads EAEVAQSPRYKITEKSQAVAFWCDPISGHATLYWYRQILGQGPELLVQFQDESVVDDSQLPKDRFSAERLKGVDSTLKIQPAELGDSAMYLCASSSGGGAGDTQYFGPGTRLTVL.

The gene calls are TRBV7-9 and TRBJ2-3, with 8 bases identical to TRBD1. Germline loops: CDR1 SEHNR, CDR2 FQNEAQ (reference sequence). V lost 4 bases, J lost 2 bases, and 5 bases stayed unmatched. The CDR3 totals 15 residues. In DNA, the CDR3 is TGTGCCAGCAGCTCGGGACAGGTACTCACAGATACGCAGTATTTT. Translation: CASSSGQVLTDTQYF. Full variable domain (outside the CDR3, taken from reference TRBV7-9 and TRBJ2-3): DTGVSQNPRHKITKRGQNVTFRCDPISEHNRLYWYRQTLGQGPEFLTYFQNEAQLEKSRLLSDRFSAERPKGSFSTLEIQRTEQGDSAMYLCASSSGQVLTDTQYFGPGTRLTVL.

The chain combines TRBV4-1 with TRBJ2-5, with 11 bases lining up with TRBD1. The length of the CDR3 is 16 residues. CDR1 MGHRA and CDR2 YSYEKL come from the germline V gene. V was pared by 4 bases and J by 7 bases, with 11 bases of the junction left unmatched. DNA for the CDR3: TGCGCCAGCAGCCCGACCGGGACAGGGGGTCGGGGGACCCAGTACTTC. Translation gives CASSPTGTGGRGTQYF.

A single count supports this clone. The chain links TRBV3-1 (or the pseudogene TRBV3-2) to TRBJ2-7, with a weak D call TRBD2 (5 bases). With 0 bases removed from V and 0 bases from J, the gap between germline ends came to 12 bases. Per the germline V gene, CDR1 is LGHDT and CDR2 is YNNKEL (reference sequence). This CDR3 comprises 16 residues. Written as DNA, the CDR3 is TGTGCCAGCAGCCAAGATATTTCGGGGAGCTCCTACGAGCAGTACTTC. It encodes CASSQDISGSSYEQYF.

The chain employs TRBV4-2 and TRBJ1-2; tentatively, D is TRBD1 (5 bases). This CDR3 comprises 12 residues. With 5 bases removed from V and 7 bases from J, the gap between germline ends came to 11 bases. The germline V gene has CDR1 LGHNA and CDR2 YNFKEQ. CDR3 in DNA: TGTGCCAGCAGCTACACGGGGGGTGGCTACACCTTC. Its protein is CASSYTGGGYTF.

This chain joins TRBV5-1 and TRBJ2-2, with 9 bases fitting TRBD1. J gave up 3 bases and V 0 bases, and 3 bases lay outside the gene matches. Germline loops: CDR1 SGHRS, CDR2 YFSETQ. This CDR3 is 16 amino acids long. CDR3 sequence (DNA): TGCGCCAGCAGCTTGGCGGACAGGGGCTACACCGGGGAGCTGTTTTTT. This codes for CASSLADRGYTGELFF.

This clone was counted a single time. The chain recombines TRBV7-3 with TRBJ2-3, with D maybe TRBD1 (6 bases). Trimming removed 9 bases at V and 0 bases at J, with 25 bases between. The germline CDR1 and CDR2 sequences are SGHTA and FQGTGA. The CDR3 extends over 18 amino acids. CDR3 sequence reads: CARLNTGPAETSTDTQYF. The CDR3 nucleotides read TGTGCCAGATTAAATACAGGGCCCGCGGAAACTAGCACAGATACGCAGTATTTT.

The rearrangement links TRBV6-4 to TRBJ2-1; D unresolved. Germline V CDR1 and CDR2: MRHNA, SNTAGT. V dropped 2 bases and J dropped 2 bases, with 7 bases sitting between them. The CDR3 has 14 residues. CDR3 sequence: CASSDNTAYNEQFF. The CDR3 region has the DNA TGTGCCAGCAGTGACAATACAGCCTACAATGAGCAGTTCTTC.

This chain links TRBV27 with TRBJ2-3, with 10 bases that match TRBD1. Germline V lookup: CDR1 MNHEY, CDR2 SMNVEV (reference sequence). The V segment lost 5 bases and the J segment 1 base; nucleotides outside the gene matches: 6. The CDR3 spans 16 residues. The CDR3 here is CASSIWGQGRTDTQYF. In DNA, the CDR3 is TGTGCCAGCAGTATCTGGGGACAGGGGCGCACAGATACGCAGTATTTT.

The chain employs TRBV11-2 and TRBJ2-1; D is undetermined. Looked up from germline, CDR1 is SGHAT and CDR2 is FQNNGV. CDR3 length equals 11 residues. The V and J ends lost 3 bases and 7 bases respectively, with 4 bases between them. This chain's CDR3 is CASSLENEQFF. CDR3 coding DNA: TGTGCCAGCAGCTTGGAGAATGAGCAGTTCTTC.

The genes are TRBV9 and TRBJ1-6, with D tentatively TRBD1 (6 bases). V lost 4 bases and J lost 7, with 18 bases in between. This CDR3 has 16 residues. CDR1 is SGDLS, CDR2 YYNGEE, per germline. CDR3 in amino acids: CASSPSGVYRNSPLHF. The CDR3 nucleotides read TGTGCCAGCAGCCCCTCAGGGGTGTATAGGAATTCACCCCTCCACTTT.